This TCR beta chain was obtained from a study of response to subunit inactivated influenza vaccine. Study-level points and caveats: Authors suggested few new T cells are recruited by each seasonal influenza vaccination.

This clonotype was counted a few times. Its specificity is not known. TCRdb re-called the RT-PCR reads through MiXCR, storing one row per CDR3 protein. The data show roughly 460,000 distinct CDR3 sequences, approximately 11% seen once. With V trimmed by 3 bases and J by 0 bases, 4 bases remained unmatched. The CDR3 has 15 residues. The chain recombines TRBV12-3 or TRBV12-4 with TRBJ1-2, with 7 bases identical to TRBD1. This clonotype was obtained from a man aged 50 to 59 who received an inactivated influenza vaccine. This specimen was PBMCs from blood, taken about 40 days after vaccination. The CDR3 is CASSFSGTANYGYTF. As DNA, the CDR3 is TGTGCCAGCAGTTTCTCAGGGACAGCTAACTATGGCTACACCTTC.